This TCR beta chain was documented in a study of T-cell reconstitution after alpha-beta-depleted transplantation in children. The authors prepared the TCRbeta library with unique molecular identifiers. TCRdb passed the PCR reads through MiXCR, listing each CDR3 protein once. The sample consists of about 870,000 distinct CDR3 sequences, roughly 15% of them appearing once. The germline V gene encodes CDR1 MNHNS and CDR2 SASEGT. This CDR3 has 15 amino acids. The V and J ends lost 8 bases and 9 bases respectively, with 20 bases between them. The starting material was PBMCs, mostly from graft donor cells, obtained 360 days after TCRalphabeta/CD19-depleted stem cell transplant. The TCR sequence derives from a male patient younger than 18 who had a stem cell transplant for acute lymphoblastic leukemia, so the T cells may come from the graft donor. The chain uses TRBV6-1 and TRBJ1-6; tentative D call: TRBD1 (5 bases). The DNA of the CDR3 is TGTGCCAGCGAGCAGGGCTCCCTGAGGGGTTCACCCCTCCACTTT. This sequence encodes CASEQGSLRGSPLHF.